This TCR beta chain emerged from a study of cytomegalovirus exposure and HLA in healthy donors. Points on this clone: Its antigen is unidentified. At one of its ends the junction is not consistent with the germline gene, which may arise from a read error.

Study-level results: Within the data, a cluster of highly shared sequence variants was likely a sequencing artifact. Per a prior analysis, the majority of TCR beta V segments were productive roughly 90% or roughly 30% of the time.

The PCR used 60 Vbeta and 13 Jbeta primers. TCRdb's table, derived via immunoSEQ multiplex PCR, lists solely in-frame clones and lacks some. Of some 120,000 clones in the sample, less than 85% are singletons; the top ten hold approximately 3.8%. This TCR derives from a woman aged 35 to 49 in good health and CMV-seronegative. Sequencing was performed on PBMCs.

This chain's CDR3 is CASTQWGANYSYTF. CDR3 nucleotides: TGTGCCAGCACCCAGTGGGGCGCCAACTATAGCTACACCTTC. This rearrangement joins TRBV6-6 to TRBJ1-2; D may be TRBD1 (5 bases). There are 14 residues in the CDR3. CDR1 and CDR2 from the germline V gene are MNHNY and SVGAGI (reference sequence).